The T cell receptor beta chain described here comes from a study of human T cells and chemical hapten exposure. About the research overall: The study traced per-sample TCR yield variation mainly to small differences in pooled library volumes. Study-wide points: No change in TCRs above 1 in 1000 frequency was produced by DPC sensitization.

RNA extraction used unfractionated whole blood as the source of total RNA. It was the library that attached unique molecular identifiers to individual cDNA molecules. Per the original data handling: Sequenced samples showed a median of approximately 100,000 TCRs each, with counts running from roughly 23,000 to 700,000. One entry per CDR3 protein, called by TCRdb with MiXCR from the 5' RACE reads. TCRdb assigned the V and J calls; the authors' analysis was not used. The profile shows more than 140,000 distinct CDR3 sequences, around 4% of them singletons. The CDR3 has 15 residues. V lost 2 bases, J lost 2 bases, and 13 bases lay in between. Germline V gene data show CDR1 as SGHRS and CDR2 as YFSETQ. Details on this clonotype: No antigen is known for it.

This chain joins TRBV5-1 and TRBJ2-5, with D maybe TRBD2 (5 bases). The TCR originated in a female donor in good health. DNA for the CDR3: TGCGCCAGCAGCTTCGGTGGCGGGCTACAAGAGACCCAGTACTTC. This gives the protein CASSFGGGLQETQYF.